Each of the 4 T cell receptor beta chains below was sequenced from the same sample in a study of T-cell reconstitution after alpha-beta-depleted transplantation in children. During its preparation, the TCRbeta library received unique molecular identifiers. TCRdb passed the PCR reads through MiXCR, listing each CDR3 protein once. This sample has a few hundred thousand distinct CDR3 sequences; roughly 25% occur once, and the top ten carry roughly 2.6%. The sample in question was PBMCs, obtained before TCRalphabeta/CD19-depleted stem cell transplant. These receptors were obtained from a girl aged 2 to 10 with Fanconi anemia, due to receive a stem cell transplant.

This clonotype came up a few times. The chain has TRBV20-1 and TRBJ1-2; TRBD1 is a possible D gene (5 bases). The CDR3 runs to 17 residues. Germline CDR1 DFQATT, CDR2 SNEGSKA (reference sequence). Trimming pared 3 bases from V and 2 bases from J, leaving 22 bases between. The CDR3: CSASTTVRGGANYGYTF. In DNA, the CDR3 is TGCAGTGCTAGTACTACCGTAAGGGGTGGGGCAAACTATGGCTACACCTTC.

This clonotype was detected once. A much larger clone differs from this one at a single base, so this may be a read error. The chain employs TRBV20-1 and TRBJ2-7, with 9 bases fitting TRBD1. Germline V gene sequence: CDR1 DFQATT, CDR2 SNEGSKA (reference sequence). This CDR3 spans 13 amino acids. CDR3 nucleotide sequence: TGCAGTGCCCTACAGGGGGCGCGCTACGAGCTGTACTTC. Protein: CSALQGARYELYF.

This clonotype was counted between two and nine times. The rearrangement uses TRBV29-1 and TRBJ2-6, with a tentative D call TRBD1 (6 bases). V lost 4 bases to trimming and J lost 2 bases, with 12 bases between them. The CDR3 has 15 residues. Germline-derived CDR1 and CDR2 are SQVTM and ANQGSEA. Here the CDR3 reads CSVGTGSAGANVLTF. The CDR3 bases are TGCAGCGTTGGAACAGGGAGCGCTGGGGCCAACGTCCTGACTTTC.

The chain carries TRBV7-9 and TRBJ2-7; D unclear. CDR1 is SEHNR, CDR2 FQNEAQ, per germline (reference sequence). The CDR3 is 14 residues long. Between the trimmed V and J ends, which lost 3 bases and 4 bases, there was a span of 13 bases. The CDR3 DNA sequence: TGTGCCAGCAGCTTGGGGTCTCCCGGGTACGAGCAGTACTTC. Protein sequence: CASSLGSPGYEQYF.